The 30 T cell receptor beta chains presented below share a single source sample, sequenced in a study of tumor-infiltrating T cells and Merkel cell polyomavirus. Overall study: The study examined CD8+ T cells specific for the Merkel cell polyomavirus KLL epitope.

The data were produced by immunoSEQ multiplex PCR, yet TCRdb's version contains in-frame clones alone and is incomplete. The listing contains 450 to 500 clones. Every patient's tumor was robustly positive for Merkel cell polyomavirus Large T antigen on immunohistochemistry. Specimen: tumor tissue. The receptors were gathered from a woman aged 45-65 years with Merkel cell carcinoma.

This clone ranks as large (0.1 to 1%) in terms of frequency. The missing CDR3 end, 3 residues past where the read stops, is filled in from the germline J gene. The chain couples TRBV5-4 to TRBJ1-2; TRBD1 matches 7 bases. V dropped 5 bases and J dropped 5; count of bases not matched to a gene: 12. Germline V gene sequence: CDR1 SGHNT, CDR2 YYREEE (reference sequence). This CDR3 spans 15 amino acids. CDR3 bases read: TGTGCCAGCAGTCCACCGGGGGACAGCCCTTATGGC. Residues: CASSPPGDSPYG. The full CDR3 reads CASSPPGDSPYGYTF.

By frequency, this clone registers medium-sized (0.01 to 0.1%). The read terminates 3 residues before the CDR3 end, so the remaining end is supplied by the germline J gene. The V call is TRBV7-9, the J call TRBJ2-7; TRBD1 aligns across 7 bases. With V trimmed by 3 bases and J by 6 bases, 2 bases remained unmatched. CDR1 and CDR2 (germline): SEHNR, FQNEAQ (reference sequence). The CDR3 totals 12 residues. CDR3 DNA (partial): TGTGCCAGCAGCTTTGGGACAGTCGAG. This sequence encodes CASSFGTVE. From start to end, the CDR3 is CASSFGTVEQYF.

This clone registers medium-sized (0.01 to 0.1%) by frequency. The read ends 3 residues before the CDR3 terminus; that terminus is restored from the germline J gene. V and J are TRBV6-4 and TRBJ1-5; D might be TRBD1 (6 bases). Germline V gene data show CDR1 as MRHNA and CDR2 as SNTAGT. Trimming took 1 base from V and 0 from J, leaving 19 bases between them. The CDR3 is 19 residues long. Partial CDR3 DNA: TGTGCCAGCAGTGACTGGAGGGGGGGTTGGGGGTATAGCAATCAGCCC. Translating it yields CASSDWRGGWGYSNQP. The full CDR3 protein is CASSDWRGGWGYSNQPQHF.

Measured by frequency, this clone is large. The CDR3: CASSIGTGNTEAFF. The CDR3 DNA, read in part, is TGTGCCAGTAGTATCGGGACAGGCAACACTGAA. The V and J genes are TRBV19 and TRBJ1-1; 8 nucleotides line up with TRBD1. The read finishes 3 residues shy of the CDR3 end, and the germline J gene is used to complete it. The CDR3 sequence is 14 residues long. Germline V lookup: CDR1 LNHDA, CDR2 SQIVND (reference sequence). V shed 3 bases and J 2 bases; nucleotides not matched to a gene: 2.

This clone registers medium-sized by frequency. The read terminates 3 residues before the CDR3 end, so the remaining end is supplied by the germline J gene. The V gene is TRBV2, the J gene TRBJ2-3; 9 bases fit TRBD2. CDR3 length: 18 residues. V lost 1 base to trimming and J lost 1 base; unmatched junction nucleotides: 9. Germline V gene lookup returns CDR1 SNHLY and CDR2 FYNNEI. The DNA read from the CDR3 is TGTGCCAGCAGTGAAGGGTCTAGCGGGAAGATTGGCACAGATACG. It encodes CASSEGSSGKIGTDT. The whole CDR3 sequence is CASSEGSSGKIGTDTQYF.

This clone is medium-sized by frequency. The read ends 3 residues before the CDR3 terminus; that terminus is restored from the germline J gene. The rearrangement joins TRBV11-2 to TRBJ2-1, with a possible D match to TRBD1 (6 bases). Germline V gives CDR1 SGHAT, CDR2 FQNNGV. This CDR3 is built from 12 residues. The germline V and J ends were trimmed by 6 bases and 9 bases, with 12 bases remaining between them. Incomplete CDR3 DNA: TGTGCCAGCAGAATTGGGGGCGGTGAG. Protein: CASRIGGGE. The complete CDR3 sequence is CASRIGGGEQFF.

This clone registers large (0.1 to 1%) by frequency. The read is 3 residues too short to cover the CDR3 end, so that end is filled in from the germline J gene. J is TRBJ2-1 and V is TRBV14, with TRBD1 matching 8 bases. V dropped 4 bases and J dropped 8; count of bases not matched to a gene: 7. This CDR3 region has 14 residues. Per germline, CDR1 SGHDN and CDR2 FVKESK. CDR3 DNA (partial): TGTGCCAGCAGCCGAGGACCAGGGGGCTATGAG. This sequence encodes CASSRGPGGYE. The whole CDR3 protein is CASSRGPGGYEQFF.

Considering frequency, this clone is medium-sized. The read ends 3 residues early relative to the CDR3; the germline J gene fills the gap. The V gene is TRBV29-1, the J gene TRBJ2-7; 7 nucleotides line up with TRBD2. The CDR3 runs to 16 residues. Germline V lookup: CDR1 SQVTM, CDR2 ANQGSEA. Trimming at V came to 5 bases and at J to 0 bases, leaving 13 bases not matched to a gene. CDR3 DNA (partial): TGCAGCGTTTTTGGAGGGGAGGGGTCGAACTCCTACGAG. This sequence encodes CSVFGGEGSNSYE. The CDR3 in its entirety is CSVFGGEGSNSYEQYF.

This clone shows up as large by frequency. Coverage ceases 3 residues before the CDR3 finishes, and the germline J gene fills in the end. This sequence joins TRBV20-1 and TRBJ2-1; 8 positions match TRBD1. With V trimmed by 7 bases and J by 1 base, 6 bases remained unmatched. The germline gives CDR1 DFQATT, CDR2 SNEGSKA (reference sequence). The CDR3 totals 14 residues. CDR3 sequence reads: CSGGQEGSYNEQFF. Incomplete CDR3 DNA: TGCAGTGGGGGACAGGAGGGTTCCTACAATGAG.

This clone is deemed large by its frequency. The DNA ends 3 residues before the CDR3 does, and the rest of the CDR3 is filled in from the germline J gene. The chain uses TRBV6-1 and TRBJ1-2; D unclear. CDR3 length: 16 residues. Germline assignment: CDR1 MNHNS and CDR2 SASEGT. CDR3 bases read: TGTGCCAGCAGTGAAAACTTACAGTATTATATGGCGGGC. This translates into CASSENLQYYMAG. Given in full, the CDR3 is CASSENLQYYMAGYTF.

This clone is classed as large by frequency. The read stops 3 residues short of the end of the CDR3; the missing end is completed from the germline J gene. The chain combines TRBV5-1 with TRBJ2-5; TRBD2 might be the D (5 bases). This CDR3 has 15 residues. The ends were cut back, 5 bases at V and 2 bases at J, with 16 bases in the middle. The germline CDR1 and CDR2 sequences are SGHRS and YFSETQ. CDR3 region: CASSLDTLAQETQYF. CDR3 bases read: TGCGCCAGCAGTCTTGATACTCTAGCTCAAGAGACC. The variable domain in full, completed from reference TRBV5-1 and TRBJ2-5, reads KAGVTQTPRYLIKTRGQQVTLSCSPISGHRSVSWYQQTPGQGLQFLFEYFSETQRNKGNFPGRFSGRQFSNSRSEMNVSTLELGDSALYLCASSLDTLAQETQYFGPGTRLLVL.

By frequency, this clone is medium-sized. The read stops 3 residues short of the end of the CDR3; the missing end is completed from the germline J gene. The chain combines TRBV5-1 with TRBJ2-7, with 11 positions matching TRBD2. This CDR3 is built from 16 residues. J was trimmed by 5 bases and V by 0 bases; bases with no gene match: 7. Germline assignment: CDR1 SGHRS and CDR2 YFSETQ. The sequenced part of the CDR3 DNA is TGCGCCAGCAGCTTGGCCCCAACTAGCGGGAGTAACGAG. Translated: CASSLAPTSGSNE. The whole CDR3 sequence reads CASSLAPTSGSNEQYF.

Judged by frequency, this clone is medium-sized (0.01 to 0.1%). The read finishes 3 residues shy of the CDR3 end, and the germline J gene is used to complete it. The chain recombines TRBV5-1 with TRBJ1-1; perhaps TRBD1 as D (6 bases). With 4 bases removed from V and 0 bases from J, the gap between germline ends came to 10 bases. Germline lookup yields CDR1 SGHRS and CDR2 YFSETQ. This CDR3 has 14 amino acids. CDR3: CASSPGTMNTEAFF. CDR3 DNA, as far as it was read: TGCGCCAGCAGCCCCGGGACAATGAACACTGAA.

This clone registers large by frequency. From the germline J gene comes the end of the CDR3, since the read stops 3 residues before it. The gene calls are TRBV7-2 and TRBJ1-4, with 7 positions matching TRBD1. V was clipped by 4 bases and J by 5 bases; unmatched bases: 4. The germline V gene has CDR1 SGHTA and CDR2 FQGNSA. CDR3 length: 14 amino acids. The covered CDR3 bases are TGTGCCAGCAGCTCCCGGACAGGCAATGAAAAA. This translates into CASSSRTGNEK. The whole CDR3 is CASSSRTGNEKLFF.

The covered CDR3 bases are TGCGCCAGCAGTGCGGACAGGGTGTACGAG. Its protein is CASSADRVYE. The entire CDR3 protein reads CASSADRVYEQYF. This rearrangement joins TRBV10-2 to TRBJ2-7; 8 bases are shared with TRBD1. The read gets to within 3 residues of the CDR3 end, and the germline J gene fills in the rest. Germline CDR1 reads WSHSY; CDR2 reads SAAADI. Losses at the gene ends were 4 bases for V and 4 bases for J; bases not matched to a gene: 3. This CDR3 has 13 amino acids.

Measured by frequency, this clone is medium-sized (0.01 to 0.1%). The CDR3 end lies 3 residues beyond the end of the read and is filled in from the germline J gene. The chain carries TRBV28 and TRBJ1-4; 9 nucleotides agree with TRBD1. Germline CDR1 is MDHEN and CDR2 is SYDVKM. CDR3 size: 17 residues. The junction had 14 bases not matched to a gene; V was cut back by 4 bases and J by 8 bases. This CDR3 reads CASSSNLMGDRAEKLFF. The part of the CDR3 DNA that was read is TGTGCCAGCAGTTCAAACCTCATGGGGGACAGGGCGGAAAAA.

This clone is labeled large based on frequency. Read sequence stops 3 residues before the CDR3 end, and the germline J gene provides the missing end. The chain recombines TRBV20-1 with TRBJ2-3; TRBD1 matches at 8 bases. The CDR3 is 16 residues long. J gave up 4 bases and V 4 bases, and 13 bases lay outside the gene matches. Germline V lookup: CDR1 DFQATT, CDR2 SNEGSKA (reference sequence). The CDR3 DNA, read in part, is TGCAGTGCTATTGGGGCCGGGACAGGCCATTCAGATACG. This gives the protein CSAIGAGTGHSDT. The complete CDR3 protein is CSAIGAGTGHSDTQYF.

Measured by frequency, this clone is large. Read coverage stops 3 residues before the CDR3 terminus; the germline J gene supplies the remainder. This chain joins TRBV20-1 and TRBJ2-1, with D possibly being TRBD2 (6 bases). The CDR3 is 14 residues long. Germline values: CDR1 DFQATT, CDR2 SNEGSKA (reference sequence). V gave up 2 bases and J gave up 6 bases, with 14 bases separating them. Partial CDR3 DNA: TGCAGTGCTAGACTAGCGCCGGAGCCCAATGAG. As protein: CSARLAPEPNE. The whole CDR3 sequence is CSARLAPEPNEQFF.

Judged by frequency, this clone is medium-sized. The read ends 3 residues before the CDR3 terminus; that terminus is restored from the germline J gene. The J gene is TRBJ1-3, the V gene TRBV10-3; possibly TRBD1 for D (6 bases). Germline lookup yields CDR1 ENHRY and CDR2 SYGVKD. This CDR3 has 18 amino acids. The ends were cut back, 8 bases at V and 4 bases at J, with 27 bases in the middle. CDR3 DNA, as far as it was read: TGTGCCATCGGAGGGGGAAGAGCGGGGCCCAGCTTCGGAAACACC. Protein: CAIGGGRAGPSFGNT. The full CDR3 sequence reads CAIGGGRAGPSFGNTIYF.

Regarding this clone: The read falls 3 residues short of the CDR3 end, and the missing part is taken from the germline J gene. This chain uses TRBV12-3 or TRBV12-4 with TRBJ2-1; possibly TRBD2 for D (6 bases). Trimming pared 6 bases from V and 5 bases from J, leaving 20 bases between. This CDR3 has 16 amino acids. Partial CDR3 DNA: TGTGCCAGCAGCCTTGGGGCAGGCCCGGGGGACAATGAG. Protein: CASSLGAGPGDNE. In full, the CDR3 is CASSLGAGPGDNEQFF.

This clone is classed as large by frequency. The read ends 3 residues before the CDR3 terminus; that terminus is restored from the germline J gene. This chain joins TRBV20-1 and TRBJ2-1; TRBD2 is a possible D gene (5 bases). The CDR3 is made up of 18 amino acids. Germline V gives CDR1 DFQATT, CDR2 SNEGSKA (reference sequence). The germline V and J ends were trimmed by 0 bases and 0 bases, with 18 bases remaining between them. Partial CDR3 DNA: TGCAGTGCTAGAGATTCAATGAGCGGCTCAAGCTCCTACAATGAG. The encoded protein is CSARDSMSGSSSYNE. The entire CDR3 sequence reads CSARDSMSGSSSYNEQFF.

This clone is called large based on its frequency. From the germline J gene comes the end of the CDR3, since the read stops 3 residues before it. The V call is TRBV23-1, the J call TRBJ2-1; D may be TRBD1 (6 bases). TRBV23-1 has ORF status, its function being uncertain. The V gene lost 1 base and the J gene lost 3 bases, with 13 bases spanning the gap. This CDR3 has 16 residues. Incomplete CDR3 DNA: TGCGCCAGCAGTCAATTTGACGGACAGCTCTACAATGAG. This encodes CASSQFDGQLYNE. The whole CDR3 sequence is CASSQFDGQLYNEQFF.

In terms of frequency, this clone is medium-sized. The DNA read from the CDR3 is TGTGCCAGTAGTACCGCGGGGGGCCCGCTCTACGAG. Its protein product is CASSTAGGPLYE. The full CDR3 reads CASSTAGGPLYEQYF. This rearrangement joins TRBV19 to TRBJ2-7; 8 bases line up with TRBD2. The read halts 3 residues ahead of the CDR3 end, with the missing end drawn from the germline J gene. Germline V lookup: CDR1 LNHDA, CDR2 SQIVND (reference sequence). The CDR3 covers 15 residues. The V gene end was trimmed by 4 bases and the J gene end by 3 bases; junction bases not matched to a gene: 8.

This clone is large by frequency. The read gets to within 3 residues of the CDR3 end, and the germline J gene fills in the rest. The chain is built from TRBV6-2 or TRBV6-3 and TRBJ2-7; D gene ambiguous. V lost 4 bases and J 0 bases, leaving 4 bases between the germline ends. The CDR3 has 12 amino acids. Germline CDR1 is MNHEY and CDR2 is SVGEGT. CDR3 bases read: TGTGCCAGCAGTTTAAACTCCTACGAG. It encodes CASSLNSYE. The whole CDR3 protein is CASSLNSYEQYF.

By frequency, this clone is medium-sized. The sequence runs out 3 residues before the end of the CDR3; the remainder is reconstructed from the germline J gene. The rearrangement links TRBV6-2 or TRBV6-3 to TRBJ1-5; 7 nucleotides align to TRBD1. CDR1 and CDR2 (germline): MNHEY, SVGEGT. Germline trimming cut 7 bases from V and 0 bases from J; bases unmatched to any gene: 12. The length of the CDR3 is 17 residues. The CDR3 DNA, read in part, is TGTGCCAGCAACCAGGGACAGAGAACCTATAGCAATCAGCCC. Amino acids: CASNQGQRTYSNQP. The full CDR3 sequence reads CASNQGQRTYSNQPQHF.

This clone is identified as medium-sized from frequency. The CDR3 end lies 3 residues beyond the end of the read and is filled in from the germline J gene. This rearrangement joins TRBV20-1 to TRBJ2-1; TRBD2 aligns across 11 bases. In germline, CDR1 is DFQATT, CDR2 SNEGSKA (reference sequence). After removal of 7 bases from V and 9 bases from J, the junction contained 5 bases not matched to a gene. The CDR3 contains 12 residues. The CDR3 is CSVAGGPREQFF. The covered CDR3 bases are TGCAGTGTAGCGGGAGGGCCCCGTGAG.

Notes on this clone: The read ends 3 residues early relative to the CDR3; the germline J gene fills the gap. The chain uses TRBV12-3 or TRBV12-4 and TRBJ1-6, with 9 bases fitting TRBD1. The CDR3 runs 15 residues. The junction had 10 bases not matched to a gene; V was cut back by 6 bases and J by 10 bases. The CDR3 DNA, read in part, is TGTGCCAGCAGCGACCCCGGGACAGGGAGGTCACCC. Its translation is CASSDPGTGRSP. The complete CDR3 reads CASSDPGTGRSPLHF.

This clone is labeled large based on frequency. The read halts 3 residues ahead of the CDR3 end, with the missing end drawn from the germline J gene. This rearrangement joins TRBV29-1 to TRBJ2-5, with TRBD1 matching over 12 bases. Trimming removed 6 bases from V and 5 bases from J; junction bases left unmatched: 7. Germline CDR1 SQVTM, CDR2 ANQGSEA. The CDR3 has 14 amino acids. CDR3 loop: CSVGTGGDGETQYF. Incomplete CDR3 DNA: TGCAGCGTGGGGACAGGGGGCGATGGGGAGACC.

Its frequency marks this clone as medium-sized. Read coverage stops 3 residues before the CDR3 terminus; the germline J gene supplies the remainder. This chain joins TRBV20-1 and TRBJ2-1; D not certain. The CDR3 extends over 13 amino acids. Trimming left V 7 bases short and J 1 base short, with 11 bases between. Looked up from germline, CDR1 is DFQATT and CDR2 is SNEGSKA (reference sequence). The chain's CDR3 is CSGEGPSYNEQFF. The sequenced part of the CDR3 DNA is TGCAGTGGCGAAGGGCCGTCCTACAATGAG.

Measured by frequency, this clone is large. Incomplete CDR3 DNA: TGTGCCAGCAGCTTCCGGGACAGTACCCCTAACTATGGC. This sequence encodes CASSFRDSTPNYG. The whole CDR3 region reads CASSFRDSTPNYGYTF. The V and J genes are TRBV7-3 and TRBJ1-2; 7 nucleotides agree with TRBD1. The read is 3 residues too short to cover the CDR3 end, so that end is filled in from the germline J gene. Germline assignment: CDR1 SGHTA and CDR2 FQGTGA. V lost 3 bases, J lost 0 bases, and 7 bases stayed unmatched. This CDR3 has 16 residues.